Presented here are 28 T cell receptor beta chains from one specimen sequenced in a study of T cell repertoires in aging, cancer and after chemotherapy. Multiplex touch-down PCR with TRB-A/B primers amplified rearranged V-D-J TRB sequences. TCRdb re-called the multiplex PCR reads with MiXCR, one entry per CDR3 protein. The sample consists of around 10,000 distinct CDR3 sequences, around 22% of them appearing once. The template was genomic DNA from peripheral blood, not RNA. Specimen: blood. Receptor source: a human donor in good health.

Comments on this clonotype: This may be a read error: a much more frequent sequence differs by one nucleotide. V is TRBV7-2 and J is TRBJ2-3; no reliable D call. CDR1 and CDR2 (germline): SGHTA, FQGNSA. V lost 6 bases and J lost 7, with 35 bases in between. The CDR3 covers 20 residues. Written as DNA, the CDR3 is TGTGCCAGCAGTAGGCCGGATACCAGACTGAACGGAAGAGTGTGGTATACGCAGTATTTT. It is translated as CASSRPDTRLNGRVWYTQYF.

Notes on this clonotype: A much larger clonotype is one base distant, so this may be a read error. The chain has TRBV27 and TRBJ2-6, with D possibly being TRBD1 or TRBD2 (5 bases each). This CDR3 is built from 17 residues. CDR1 is MNHEY, CDR2 SMNVEV, per germline (reference sequence). The chain's CDR3 is CASSGGRADSGANFLTF. The CDR3 DNA sequence: TGTGCCAGCAGCGGAGGCAGGGCGGACTCTGGGGCCAACTTCCTGACTTTC.

This clonotype was counted only a few times. The chain combines TRBV7-2 with TRBJ1-1; TRBD1 aligns across 8 bases. CDR1 is SGHTA, CDR2 FQGNSA, per germline. V lost 1 base and J lost 3; bases outside the gene matches: 4. The length of the CDR3 is 15 residues. The CDR3 nucleotides read TGTGCCAGCAGCTTAGAACCGGGACAGGACACTGAAGCTTTCTTT. This gives the protein CASSLEPGQDTEAFF.

This clonotype came up a few times. CDR3 loop: CASSQAGAGNTIYF. For the CDR3, the DNA is TGCGCCAGCAGCCAAGCAGGGGCTGGAAACACCATATATTTT. The chain uses TRBV4-3 and TRBJ1-3, with a weak D call TRBD1 (6 bases). The CDR3 is made up of 14 amino acids. Germline V gene sequence: CDR1 LGHNA, CDR2 YSLEER. The germline V and J ends were trimmed by 1 base and 2 bases, with 6 bases remaining between them.

The genes are TRBV28 and TRBJ2-3; 12 bases fit TRBD2. The CDR3 length is 15 residues. From germline, CDR1 is MDHEN and CDR2 SYDVKM. The ends lost 10 bases at V and 10 bases at J; junction bases unmatched: 15. The CDR3 loop is CATQLLAGGRGPQYF. CDR3 in DNA: TGTGCCACCCAACTTCTAGCGGGAGGGCGGGGTCCGCAGTATTTT.

Only a few counts were recorded for this clonotype. This chain uses TRBV20-1 with TRBJ2-5, with TRBD2 as a possible D gene (5 bases). Germline V gives CDR1 DFQATT, CDR2 SNEGSKA (reference sequence). Trimming stripped 0 bases from V and 2 bases from J, with 10 bases between. CDR3 length: 14 residues. The CDR3 bases are TGCAGTGCTAGAGATTACGGGAAACAAGAGACCCAGTACTTC. It specifies CSARDYGKQETQYF.

This clonotype came up once. The V gene is TRBV27, the J gene TRBJ1-5, with 7 bases identical to TRBD1. Germline trimming cut 4 bases from V and 7 bases from J; bases unmatched to any gene: 13. This CDR3 has 16 amino acids. CDR1 MNHEY and CDR2 SMNVEV come from the germline V gene (reference sequence). DNA for the CDR3: TGTGCCAGCAGTTCCCTTCATACCCAGGGGGGCCAGCCCCAGCATTTT. Residues: CASSSLHTQGGQPQHF.

This clonotype has only a few counts. The CDR3 sequence: CASSLSPSGSETQYF. The DNA for the CDR3 is TGTGCCAGCAGCTTAAGTCCTAGCGGGAGTGAGACCCAGTACTTC. V gene TRBV13 combines with J gene TRBJ2-5; 10 nucleotides match TRBD2. The germline CDR1 and CDR2 sequences are PRHDT and FYEKMQ (reference sequence). The CDR3 is 15 amino acids. V shed 2 bases, J shed 5 bases, and the junction held 5 bases outside the gene matches.

This chain uses TRBV28 with TRBJ2-5; D may be TRBD1 or TRBD2 (7 bases each). Germline CDR1 is MDHEN and CDR2 is SYDVKM. The ends were cut back, 7 bases at V and 5 bases at J, with 17 bases in the middle. CDR3 length equals 14 residues. The CDR3 DNA reads as TGTGCCAGCATGGGGCAGGGGGGGGTGGAGACCCAGTACTTC. Its protein is CASMGQGGVETQYF.

This clonotype qualifies as medium-sized. The V call is TRBV7-9, the J call TRBJ2-7; D may be TRBD2 (6 bases). Germline CDR1 is SEHNR and CDR2 is FQNEAQ (reference sequence). V shed 5 bases and J shed 0 bases, with 11 bases lying between them. The CDR3 is made up of 14 amino acids. The CDR3 is CASSRTTYSYEQYF. The CDR3 DNA reads TGTGCCAGCAGCCGGACTACGTACTCCTACGAGCAGTACTTC.

This clonotype was found a few times. The chain employs TRBV5-1 and TRBJ2-1; 12 nucleotides agree with TRBD2. After removal of 0 bases from V and 2 bases from J, the junction contained 6 bases not matched to a gene. CDR1 is SGHRS, CDR2 YFSETQ, per germline. The CDR3 runs 18 residues. The CDR3 DNA follows: TGCGCCAGCAGCTTGGGGATCCTAGCGGGAGGGACCTACAATGAGCAGTTCTTC. The encoded protein is CASSLGILAGGTYNEQFF.

The chain employs TRBV5-5 and TRBJ1-1, with D possibly TRBD1 on 5 matching bases. Germline CDR1 SGHKS, CDR2 YYEKEE (reference sequence). V was cut by 5 bases and J by 6 bases, with 14 bases left in between. CDR3 length equals 13 residues. For the CDR3, the DNA is TGTGCCAGCAGTAAGCCAGGGACCGCTGAAGCTTTCTTT. It encodes CASSKPGTAEAFF.

V gene TRBV2 combines with J gene TRBJ1-2, with D unresolved. Trimming took 1 base from V and 8 from J, leaving 5 bases between them. Germline CDR1 is SNHLY and CDR2 is FYNNEI. The CDR3 length is 11 residues. CDR3 nucleotide sequence: TGTGCCAGCAGTGAAGGGTTCGGCTACACCTTC. It codes for CASSEGFGYTF.

Points on this clonotype: Being one base from a much bigger clone, this may be a read error. The conserved closing phenylalanine or tryptophan is absent in this CDR3, likely reflecting a read error. This chain connects TRBV7-9 to TRBJ2-7; D ambiguous. The germline CDR1 and CDR2 sequences are SEHNR and FQNEAQ (reference sequence). The CDR3 has 13 residues. V gave up 5 bases and J gave up 2 bases, with 10 bases separating them. The CDR3 sequence is CASSPDPTYEQYL. CDR3 bases: TGTGCCAGCAGCCCCGACCCTACCTACGAGCAGTACTTA.

This clonotype is classed as medium-sized. The gene calls are TRBV29-1 and TRBJ2-1; the D gene is possibly TRBD1 (6 bases). The CDR3 is 13 amino acids. Germline CDR1 SQVTM, CDR2 ANQGSEA. The V end was cut by 4 bases, the J end by 5 bases, with 12 bases between. For the CDR3, the DNA is TGCAGCGTTGTGGGGGCAGGCCACAATGAGCAGTTCTTC. It codes for CSVVGAGHNEQFF.

This clonotype was seen only a few times. The chain employs TRBV4-2 and TRBJ2-2; TRBD1 or TRBD2 may be the D gene (5 bases each). The V gene lost 3 bases and the J gene lost 5 bases, with 10 bases spanning the gap. Germline V gene sequence: CDR1 LGHNA, CDR2 YNFKEQ. The CDR3 is 14 amino acids. The CDR3 sequence is CASSQGEWTGELFF. DNA of the CDR3: TGTGCCAGCAGCCAGGGGGAGTGGACCGGGGAGCTGTTTTTT.

This chain joins TRBV27 and TRBJ1-5; 10 nucleotides align to TRBD1. The CDR3 runs to 18 residues. In germline, CDR1 is MNHEY, CDR2 SMNVEV (reference sequence). After removal of 6 bases from V and 0 bases from J, the junction contained 11 bases not matched to a gene. This CDR3 reads CASRGDRGGIFSNQPQHF. Written as DNA, the CDR3 is TGTGCCAGCAGAGGGGACAGGGGAGGGATATTTAGCAATCAGCCCCAGCATTTT.

In this sample, this clonotype turned up a few times. V and J are TRBV7-3 and TRBJ2-5, with unresolved D. Trimming took off 4 bases at V and 5 bases at J, with 11 bases between the two ends. Germline CDR1 is SGHTA and CDR2 is FQGTGA. The CDR3 loop spans 13 amino acids. The DNA for the CDR3 is TGTGCCAGCAGCTCTTCAATAACGGAGACCCAGTACTTC. Translated: CASSSSITETQYF.

The chain combines TRBV27 with TRBJ2-1; perhaps D is TRBD1 or TRBD2 (5 bases each). Germline CDR1 reads MNHEY; CDR2 reads SMNVEV (reference sequence). This CDR3 has 14 amino acids. Trimming pared 5 bases from V and 6 bases from J, leaving 14 bases between. In DNA form, the CDR3 reads TGTGCCAGCAGTATCCGGGACCACATCAATGAGCAGTTCTTC. This sequence encodes CASSIRDHINEQFF.

By proportion, this clonotype is medium-sized. The V call is TRBV27, the J call TRBJ2-7; D is perhaps TRBD2 (6 bases). The V and J ends lost 1 base and 7 bases respectively, with 14 bases between them. Germline CDR1 MNHEY, CDR2 SMNVEV (reference sequence). The CDR3 is 14 residues long. The CDR3 DNA follows: TGTGCCAGCAGTTTATTGGGGAGGCCTGGGGAGCAGTACTTC. Translated, it gives CASSLLGRPGEQYF.

This clonotype is labeled medium-sized. The chain uses TRBV20-1 and TRBJ1-1; D is ambiguous. The CDR3 is 15 residues long. The V and J ends lost 3 bases and 0 bases respectively, with 14 bases between them. Germline loops: CDR1 DFQATT, CDR2 SNEGSKA (reference sequence). The CDR3 loop is CSASAGSTLNTEAFF. CDR3 nucleotides: TGCAGTGCTAGTGCCGGGTCGACCTTGAACACTGAAGCTTTCTTT.

V gene TRBV7-2 combines with J gene TRBJ2-5; D ambiguous. The CDR3 runs 16 residues. V lost 5 bases to trimming and J lost 1 base, with 17 bases between them. Germline V gives CDR1 SGHTA, CDR2 FQGNSA. CDR3 sequence: CASSPWRGLSQETQYF. CDR3 nucleotides: TGTGCCAGCAGCCCTTGGAGAGGTTTGAGCCAAGAGACCCAGTACTTC.

About this clonotype itself: This may be a read error: a much more frequent sequence differs by one nucleotide. This sequence joins TRBV19 and TRBJ1-5, with 7 bases lining up with TRBD1. The CDR3 has 16 residues. Germline lookup yields CDR1 LNHDA and CDR2 SQIVND (reference sequence). This CDR3 reads CASNTQGRASNQAQHF. The CDR3 region has the DNA TGTGCCAGTAACACACAGGGGCGGGCGAGCAATCAGGCCCAGCATTTT. The whole variable domain, filled in from reference TRBV19 and TRBJ1-5, reads DGGITQSPKYLFRKEGQNVTLSCEQNLNHDAMYWYRQDPGQGLRLIYYSQIVNDFQKGDIAEGYSVSREKKESFPLTVTSAQKNPTAFYLCASNTQGRASNQAQHFGDGTRLSIL.

J is TRBJ2-3 and V is TRBV6-6; 13 nucleotides agree with TRBD2. The CDR3 is 15 residues long. CDR1 is MNHNY, CDR2 SVGAGI, per germline (reference sequence). After removal of 7 bases from V and 4 bases from J, the junction contained 5 bases not matched to a gene. The CDR3 loop reads CASMRLAGGPDTQYF. The CDR3 region has the DNA TGTGCCAGCATGAGACTAGCGGGAGGCCCAGATACGCAGTATTTT.

To note about this clonotype: This may be a read error: a much more frequent sequence differs by one nucleotide. The rearrangement links TRBV30 to TRBJ1-4; D unclear. CDR1 GTSNPN and CDR2 SVGIG come from the germline V gene (reference sequence). The CDR3 loop spans 20 amino acids. The CDR3 reads CAWSVGRRNLHYSTNKKLFF. The CDR3 coding sequence is TGTGCCTGGAGTGTAGGTCGTCGGAATCTACATTACTCAACTAATAAAAAACTGTTTTTT.

The rearrangement joins TRBV28 to TRBJ2-7; D gene ambiguous. Trimming shortened V by 4 bases and J by 1 base, and 5 bases separated the two germline ends. CDR3 length: 12 residues. In germline, CDR1 is MDHEN, CDR2 SYDVKM. The DNA for the CDR3 is TGTGCCAGCAGTTGGCTTTCCTACGAGCAGTACTTC. Translation gives CASSWLSYEQYF. Using reference TRBV28 and TRBJ2-7 for the parts outside the CDR3, the full variable domain is DVKVTQSSRYLVKRTGEKVFLECVQDMDHENMFWYRQDPGLGLRLIYFSYDVKMKEKGDIPEGYSVSREKKERFSLILESASTNQTSMYLCASSWLSYEQYFGPGTRLTVT.

This clonotype rates as medium-sized. The rearrangement links TRBV6-2 or TRBV6-3 to TRBJ2-2; 8 bases map to TRBD1. CDR3 length equals 16 residues. Trimming took 5 bases from V and 9 from J; bases not matched to a gene: 14. From germline, CDR1 is MNHEY and CDR2 SVGEGT. The CDR3, as DNA: TGTGCCAGCAGTACCGGACAGGGAAACCTACTTAGGGAGCTGTTTTTT. Encoded protein: CASSTGQGNLLRELFF.

This clonotype was detected a few times. The chain uses TRBV13 and TRBJ2-7; 11 bases align to TRBD2. This CDR3 region has 14 residues. The trim removed 4 bases at V and 3 bases at J, leaving 2 bases unmatched. From germline, CDR1 is PRHDT and CDR2 FYEKMQ (reference sequence). The CDR3 reads CASSSTSGSYEQYF. CDR3 nucleotides: TGTGCCAGCAGCTCAACTAGCGGGAGCTACGAGCAGTACTTC.